The entry that follows covers one T cell receptor beta chain sequence. CD8+ and CD4+ T cells taken from blood had their TCR beta sequenced. The multiple sclerosis controls comprised treatment-naive patients whose relapsing-remitting disease was stable or active. Negative isolation was used for CD8+ and CD4+ T cells, and FACS enrichment was applied to TEMRA cells. The RNA input was about 0.5 to 1 ug, and it was reverse transcribed with random hexamers. immunoSEQ multiplex PCR amplified TCR beta CDR3 across 54 Vbeta, 13 Jbeta. TCRdb ran MiXCR on the immunoSEQ multiplex PCR reads and lists one entry per CDR3 protein. The table records about 280,000 distinct CDR3 sequences, approximately 81% of them present only once. Looked up from germline, CDR1 is SGHVS and CDR2 is FNYEAQ. J was trimmed by 7 bases and V by 4 bases; bases with no gene match: 13. This CDR3 region has 16 residues. These data belong to a study of CD8 T cells in Susac syndrome.

The sample taken for sequencing was CD8+ T cells from PBMCs. The sequence came from a human donor with multiple sclerosis. The V gene is TRBV7-6, the J gene TRBJ2-5; TRBD2 agrees at 9 bases. The CDR3 bases are TGTGCCAGCAGCTACCTAGCGGGACTGCGGAATGGGACCCAGTACTTC. Its protein product is CASSYLAGLRNGTQYF. The whole variable domain, remainder taken from reference TRBV7-6 and TRBJ2-5, is GAGVSQSPRYKVTKRGQDVALRCDPISGHVSLYWYRQALGQGPEFLTYFNYEAQQDKSGLPNDRFSAERPEGSISTLTIQRTEQRDSAMYRCASSYLAGLRNGTQYFGPGTRLLVL.